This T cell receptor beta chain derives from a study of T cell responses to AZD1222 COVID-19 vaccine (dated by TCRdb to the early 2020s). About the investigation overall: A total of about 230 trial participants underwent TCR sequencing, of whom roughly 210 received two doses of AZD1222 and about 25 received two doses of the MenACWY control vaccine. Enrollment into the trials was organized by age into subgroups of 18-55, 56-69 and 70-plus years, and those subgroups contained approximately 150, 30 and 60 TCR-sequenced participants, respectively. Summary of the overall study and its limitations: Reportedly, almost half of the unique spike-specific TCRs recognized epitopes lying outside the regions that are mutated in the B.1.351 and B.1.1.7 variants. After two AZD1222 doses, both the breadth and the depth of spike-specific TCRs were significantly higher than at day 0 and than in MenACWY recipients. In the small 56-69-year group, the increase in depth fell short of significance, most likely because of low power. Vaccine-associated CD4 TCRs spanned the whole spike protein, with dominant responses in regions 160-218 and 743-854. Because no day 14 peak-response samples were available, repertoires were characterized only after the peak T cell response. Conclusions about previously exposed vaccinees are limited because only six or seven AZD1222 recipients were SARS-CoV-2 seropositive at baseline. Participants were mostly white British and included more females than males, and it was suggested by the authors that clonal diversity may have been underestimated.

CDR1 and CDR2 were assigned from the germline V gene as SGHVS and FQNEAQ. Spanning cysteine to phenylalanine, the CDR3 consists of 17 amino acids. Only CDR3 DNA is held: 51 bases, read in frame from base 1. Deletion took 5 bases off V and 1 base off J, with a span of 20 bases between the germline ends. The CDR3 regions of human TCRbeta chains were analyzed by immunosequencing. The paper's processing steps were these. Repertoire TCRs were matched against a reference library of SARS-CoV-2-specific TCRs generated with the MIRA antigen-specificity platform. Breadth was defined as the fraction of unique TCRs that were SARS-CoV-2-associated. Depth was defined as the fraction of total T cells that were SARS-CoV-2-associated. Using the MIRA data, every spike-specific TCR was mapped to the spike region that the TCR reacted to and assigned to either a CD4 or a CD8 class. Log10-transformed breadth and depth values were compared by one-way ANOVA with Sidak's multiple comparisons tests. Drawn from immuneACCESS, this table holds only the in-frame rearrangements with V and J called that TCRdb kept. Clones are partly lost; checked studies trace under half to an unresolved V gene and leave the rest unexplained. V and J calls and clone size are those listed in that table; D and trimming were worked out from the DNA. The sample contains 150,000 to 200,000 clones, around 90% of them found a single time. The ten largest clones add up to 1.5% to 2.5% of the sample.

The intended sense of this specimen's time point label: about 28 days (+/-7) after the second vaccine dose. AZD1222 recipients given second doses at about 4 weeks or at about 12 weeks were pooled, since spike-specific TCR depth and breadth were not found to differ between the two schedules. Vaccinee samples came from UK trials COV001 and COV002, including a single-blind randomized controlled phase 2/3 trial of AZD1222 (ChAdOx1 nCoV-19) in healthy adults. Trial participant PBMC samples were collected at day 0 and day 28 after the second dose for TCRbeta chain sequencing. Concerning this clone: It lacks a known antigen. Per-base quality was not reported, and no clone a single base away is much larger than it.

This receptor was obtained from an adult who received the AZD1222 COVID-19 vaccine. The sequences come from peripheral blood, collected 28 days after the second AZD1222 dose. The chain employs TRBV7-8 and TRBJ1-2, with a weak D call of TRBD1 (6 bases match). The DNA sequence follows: TGTGCCAGCAGCCCGTTCCAGGGGCAGGGACTTAACTATGGCTACACCTTC. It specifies CASSPFQGQGLNYGYTF. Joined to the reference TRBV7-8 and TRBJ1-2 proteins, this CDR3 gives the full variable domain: GAGVSQSPRYKVAKRGQDVALRCDPISGHVSLFWYQQALGQGPEFLTYFQNEAQLDKSGLPSDRFFAERPEGSVSTLKIQRTQQEDSAVYLCASSPFQGQGLNYGYTFGSGTRLTVV.